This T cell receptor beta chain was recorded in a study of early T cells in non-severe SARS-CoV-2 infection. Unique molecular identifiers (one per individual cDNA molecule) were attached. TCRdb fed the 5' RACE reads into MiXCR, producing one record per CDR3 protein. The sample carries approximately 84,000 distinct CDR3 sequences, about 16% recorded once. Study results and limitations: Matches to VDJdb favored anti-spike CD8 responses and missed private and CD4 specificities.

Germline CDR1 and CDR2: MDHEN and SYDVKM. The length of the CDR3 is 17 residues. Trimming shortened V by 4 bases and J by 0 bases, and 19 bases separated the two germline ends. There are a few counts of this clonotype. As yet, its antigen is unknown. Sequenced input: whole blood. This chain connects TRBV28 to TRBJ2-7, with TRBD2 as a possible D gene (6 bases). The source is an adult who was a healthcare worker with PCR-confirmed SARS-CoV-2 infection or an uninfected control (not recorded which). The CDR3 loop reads CASSSQSGSGNSYEQYF. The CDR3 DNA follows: TGTGCCAGCAGTTCCCAGTCTGGTAGCGGAAACTCCTACGAGCAGTACTTC.